The T cell receptor beta chain under discussion was sequenced for a study of control samples from healthy donors and cancer patients. Measured with immunoSEQ multiplex PCR; TCRdb has only the in-frame clones, and not every one. The sample lists approximately 100,000 clones, 90% occurring once. Input material: blood. The source is a human donor in good health. The donor label of this sample is uncertain.

The CDR3 sequence: CATSEGSNTIYF. In nucleotides, the CDR3 is TGTGCCACCAGTGAGGGAAGCAACACCATATATTTT. V usage is TRBV24-1 and J usage is TRBJ1-3, with no clear D. The CDR3 length is 12 residues. From germline, CDR1 is KGHDR and CDR2 SFDVKD. V dropped 4 bases and J dropped 7 bases, with 7 bases sitting between them.